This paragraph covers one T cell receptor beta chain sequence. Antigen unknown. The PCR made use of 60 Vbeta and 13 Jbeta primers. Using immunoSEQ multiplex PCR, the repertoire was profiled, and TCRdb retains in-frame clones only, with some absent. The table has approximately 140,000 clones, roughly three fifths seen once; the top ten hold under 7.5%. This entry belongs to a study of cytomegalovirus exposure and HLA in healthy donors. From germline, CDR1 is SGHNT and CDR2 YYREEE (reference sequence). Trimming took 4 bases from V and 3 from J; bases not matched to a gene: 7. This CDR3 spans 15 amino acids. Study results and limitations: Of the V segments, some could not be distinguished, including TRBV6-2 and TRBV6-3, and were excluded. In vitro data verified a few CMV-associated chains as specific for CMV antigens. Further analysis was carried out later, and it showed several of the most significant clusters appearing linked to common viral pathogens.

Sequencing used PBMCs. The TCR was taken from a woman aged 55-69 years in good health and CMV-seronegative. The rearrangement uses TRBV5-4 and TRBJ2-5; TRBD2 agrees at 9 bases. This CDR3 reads CASSALLAGKETQYF. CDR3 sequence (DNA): TGTGCCAGCAGCGCTCTCCTAGCGGGGAAAGAGACCCAGTACTTC.